The 32 T cell receptor beta chains presented below share a single source sample, sequenced in a study of vaccination effects on CD4 cells after COVID-19. Only in-frame clones appear in the TCRdb table, and some are missing; sequencing was by immunoSEQ multiplex PCR. Of over 25,000 clones listed, about four fifths are singletons. These receptors lack a known antigen. Expansion of antigen-specific CD4+ T cells with viral peptide pools was carried out by the ViraFEST assay before sequencing. Investigators separated out CD4+ T cells once around eleven days of culture had passed. The participants, recipients of two vaccine doses, got either BNT162b2 or mRNA-1273. The material sequenced was CD4+ T cells from PBMCs cultured with HCoV-NL63 spike peptides, taken after COVID-19 vaccination. The origin of the receptors is a human donor who received a COVID-19 vaccine. Some clones in this sample may be carry-over from other donors' samples.

The chain uses TRBV14 and TRBJ2-1; D uncertain. Germline V lookup: CDR1 SGHDN, CDR2 FVKESK. V lost 1 base, J lost 10 bases, and 17 bases lay in between. The CDR3 runs 15 residues. CDR3 sequence reads: CASSQVWEVRGEQFF. CDR3 DNA: TGTGCCAGCAGCCAAGTGTGGGAAGTTCGTGGGGAGCAGTTCTTC. Full variable domain (rest looked up from reference TRBV14 and TRBJ2-1): EAGVTQFPSHSVIEKGQTVTLRCDPISGHDNLYWYRRVMGKEIKFLLHFVKESKQDESGMPNNRFLAERTGGTYSTLKVQPAELEDSGVYFCASSQVWEVRGEQFFGPGTRLTVL.

The chain couples TRBV30 to TRBJ1-6; D unclear. The CDR3 runs 14 residues. V was shortened by 1 base and J by 6 bases, with 10 bases between the two germline ends. Per germline, CDR1 GTSNPN and CDR2 SVGIG (reference sequence). The CDR3 reads CAWSDVGGNSPLHF. The CDR3 DNA reads as TGTGCCTGGAGTGATGTCGGAGGTAATTCACCCCTCCACTTT.

The chain carries TRBV7-3 and TRBJ2-5, with 10 nucleotides matching TRBD2. The junction had 7 bases not matched to a gene; V was cut back by 4 bases and J by 2 bases. Germline assignment: CDR1 SGHTA and CDR2 FQGTGA. The CDR3 contains 16 residues. The CDR3 coding sequence is TGTGCCAGCAGCTCGGGTTCAGCGGGGGGGCAAGAGACCCAGTACTTC. It codes for CASSSGSAGGQETQYF. Based on the CDR3 plus reference TRBV7-3 and TRBJ2-5, the full variable domain is GAGVSQTPSNKVTEKGKYVELRCDPISGHTALYWYRQSLGQGPEFLIYFQGTGAADDSGLPNDRFFAVRPEGSVSTLKIQRTERGDSAVYLCASSSGSAGGQETQYFGPGTRLLVL.

V and J are TRBV29-1 and TRBJ1-2; no firm D call. V gave up 0 bases and J gave up 4 bases, with 15 bases separating them. Germline V gene sequence: CDR1 SQVTM, CDR2 ANQGSEA. This CDR3 is 15 amino acids long. CDR3 sequence reads: CSVEDERFPGYGYTF. The CDR3 nucleotides read TGCAGCGTTGAAGACGAACGTTTTCCCGGCTATGGCTACACCTTC.

The gene calls are TRBV9 and TRBJ2-3, with D perhaps matching TRBD2 (5 bases). Germline CDR1 is SGDLS and CDR2 is YYNGEE. This CDR3 comprises 14 residues. V was shortened by 5 bases and J by 3 bases, with 13 bases between the two germline ends. The CDR3: CASSRLDLTDTQYF. The CDR3 DNA is TGTGCCAGCAGTCGACTGGACTTAACAGATACGCAGTATTTT.

The gene calls are TRBV28 and TRBJ1-3; TRBD1 matches at 9 bases. The germline gives CDR1 MDHEN, CDR2 SYDVKM. The J segment lost 3 bases and the V segment lost 6 bases, leaving 0 bases of the junction unmatched. This CDR3 has 13 amino acids. CDR3 sequence (DNA): TGTGCCAGCAGGGACAGGGGTGGAAACACCATATATTTT. Translating gives CASRDRGGNTIYF.

This clone was recorded once. The chain employs TRBV6-5 and TRBJ1-2; D ambiguous. The length of the CDR3 is 13 residues. Germline CDR1 MNHEY, CDR2 SVGAGI. Trimming stripped 7 bases from V and 4 bases from J, with 13 bases between. CDR3: CASTPGNGYGYTF. The CDR3 DNA follows: TGTGCCAGCACCCCCGGGAATGGCTATGGCTACACCTTC.

The gene calls are TRBV6-5 and TRBJ1-2, with D tentatively TRBD1 (5 bases). Germline lookup yields CDR1 MNHEY and CDR2 SVGAGI. The V end lost 8 bases, the J end lost 12 bases, and 19 bases lay between the germline ends. The CDR3 totals 12 residues. The CDR3 DNA sequence: TGTGCCAGCTCGCGGGGGAAGTTAGATGACACCTTC. Translation: CASSRGKLDDTF.

V is TRBV24-1 and J is TRBJ2-1, with D possibly being TRBD1 (8 bases). Germline values: CDR1 KGHDR, CDR2 SFDVKD. The germline V and J ends were trimmed by 0 bases and 1 base, with 12 bases remaining between them. The CDR3 is 17 amino acids. CDR3 coding DNA: TGTGCCACCAGTGATTTGAAACAGGGGGGGTCCTACAATGAGCAGTTCTTC. This sequence encodes CATSDLKQGGSYNEQFF.

The J gene is TRBJ2-2, the V gene TRBV6-5; 9 bases line up with TRBD1. V lost 6 bases and J lost 6; bases outside the gene matches: 2. The CDR3 totals 13 residues. The V gene's germline CDR1 is MNHEY and CDR2 SVGAGI. CDR3 sequence reads: CASRQGAAGELFF. In DNA, the CDR3 is TGTGCCAGCAGACAGGGGGCAGCCGGGGAGCTGTTTTTT.

The rearrangement joins TRBV10-1 to TRBJ1-1, with 9 bases aligning to TRBD1. Germline CDR1 is WNHNN and CDR2 is SYGVQD (reference sequence). The CDR3 extends over 15 amino acids. V lost 3 bases and J lost 2; bases outside the gene matches: 4. This CDR3 is CASSDRQGGNTEAFF. The CDR3 DNA sequence: TGCGCCAGCAGTGACCGACAGGGGGGCAACACTGAAGCTTTCTTT.

The V and J genes are TRBV7-2 and TRBJ2-1; D uncertain. There are 13 residues in the CDR3. Germline loops: CDR1 SGHTA, CDR2 FQGNSA. Deletions cut 2 bases from V and 6 bases from J, with 8 bases between. The CDR3 loop is CASSLSPLNEQFF. CDR3 coding DNA: TGTGCCAGCAGCTTATCCCCTCTCAATGAGCAGTTCTTC.

The V gene is TRBV7-2, the J gene TRBJ2-7; D is perhaps TRBD1 or TRBD2 (6 bases each). The V gene's germline CDR1 is SGHTA and CDR2 FQGNSA. The CDR3 consists of 15 residues. The V and J ends lost 1 base and 3 bases respectively, with 13 bases between them. The CDR3 reads CASSLERGVRYEQYV. The DNA of the CDR3 is TGTGCCAGCAGCTTAGAGAGGGGGGTACGCTACGAGCAGTACGTC.

This clone was seen a few times. This rearrangement joins TRBV23-1 to TRBJ2-3; no reliable D call. TRBV23-1 is flagged as an ORF with uncertain function. This CDR3 spans 10 amino acids. CDR3 coding DNA: TGCGCGAACGAGTGGGATACGCAGTATTTT. It yields the protein CANEWDTQYF.

The chain couples TRBV5-4 to TRBJ2-7, with 10 bases matching TRBD1. After removal of 4 bases from V and 4 bases from J, the junction contained 5 bases not matched to a gene. The CDR3 spans 14 residues. CDR1 SGHNT and CDR2 YYREEE come from the germline V gene (reference sequence). CDR3 amino acids: CASSPGTGDYEQYV. The CDR3 nucleotides are TGTGCCAGCAGCCCTGGGACAGGGGATTACGAGCAGTACGTC.

The chain's CDR3 is CASSLLQEEKLFF. The CDR3 DNA sequence: TGTGCCAGCAGCTTGTTACAGGAAGAAAAACTGTTTTTT. The rearrangement uses TRBV5-5 and TRBJ1-4, with D maybe TRBD1 (5 bases). This CDR3 region has 13 residues. CDR1 SGHKS and CDR2 YYEKEE come from the germline V gene (reference sequence). Trimming removed 1 base at V and 8 bases at J, with 9 bases between.

The chain combines TRBV5-1 with TRBJ1-1; tentatively, D is TRBD1 (5 bases). Trimming removed 1 base at V and 0 bases at J, with 13 bases between. Germline CDR1 reads SGHRS; CDR2 reads YFSETQ. The CDR3 contains 16 residues. The chain's CDR3 is CASSLLQTDMNTEAFF. CDR3 in DNA: TGCGCCAGCAGCTTGTTACAGACGGACATGAACACTGAAGCTTTCTTT.

The chain combines TRBV5-1 with TRBJ2-3; TRBD2 is a possible D gene (6 bases). The CDR3 extends over 17 amino acids. In germline, CDR1 is SGHRS, CDR2 YFSETQ. V was clipped by 1 base and J by 0 bases, with 15 bases between them. CDR3 sequence (DNA): TGCGCCAGCAGCTTGCCTAGCGTGGACCCGAGCACAGATACGCAGTATTTT. It codes for CASSLPSVDPSTDTQYF.

The CDR3 coding sequence is TGTGCCAGCAGAGCTCCCCACAGGATACCATCAATAGCAACTAATGAAAAACTGTTTTTT. Translated, it gives CASRAPHRIPSIATNEKLFF. V usage is TRBV6-4 and J usage is TRBJ1-4, with D possibly matching TRBD1 (5 bases). The V end was cut by 6 bases, the J end by 0 bases, with 26 bases between. The CDR3 has 20 amino acids. Germline CDR1 MRHNA, CDR2 SNTAGT.

The rearrangement joins TRBV2 to TRBJ1-3; D perhaps matches TRBD1 (6 bases). This CDR3 is built from 14 residues. Trimming took off 8 bases at V and 0 bases at J, with 11 bases between the two ends. Per germline, CDR1 SNHLY and CDR2 FYNNEI. CDR3 loop: CASLQGSSGNTIYF. The CDR3 nucleotides read TGTGCCAGCCTACAGGGCTCCTCTGGAAACACCATATATTTT. The variable domain in full, completed from reference TRBV2 and TRBJ1-3, reads EPEVTQTPSHQVTQMGQEVILRCVPISNHLYFYWYRQILGQKVEFLVSFYNNEISEKSEIFDDQFSVERPDGSNFTLKIRSTKLEDSAMYFCASLQGSSGNTIYFGEGSWLTVV.

V gene TRBV6-4 combines with J gene TRBJ2-3; no firm D call. Trimming left V 3 bases short and J 0 bases short, with 10 bases between. The CDR3 covers 15 residues. Germline CDR1 MRHNA, CDR2 SNTAGT. CDR3 sequence reads: CASSDFGRSTDTQYF. The DNA for the CDR3 is TGTGCCAGCAGTGATTTCGGGCGTAGCACAGATACGCAGTATTTT.

This clone has a handful of counts. The chain links TRBV5-1 to TRBJ2-1; 7 positions agree with TRBD1. Germline loops: CDR1 SGHRS, CDR2 YFSETQ. The CDR3 covers 14 residues. Trimming removed 4 bases from V and 3 bases from J; junction bases left unmatched: 4. In DNA form, the CDR3 reads TGCGCCAGCAGCGTGGACAGGTTCTACAATGAGCAGTTCTTC. Its translation: CASSVDRFYNEQFF. Full variable domain (missing parts from reference TRBV5-1 and TRBJ2-1): KAGVTQTPRYLIKTRGQQVTLSCSPISGHRSVSWYQQTPGQGLQFLFEYFSETQRNKGNFPGRFSGRQFSNSRSEMNVSTLELGDSALYLCASSVDRFYNEQFFGPGTRLTVL.

This clone was detected only once. This chain connects TRBV2 to TRBJ2-7; no firm D call. Germline CDR1 is SNHLY and CDR2 is FYNNEI. The CDR3 consists of 12 residues. V lost 2 bases, J lost 3 bases, and 5 bases lay in between. CDR3 nucleotide sequence: TGTGCCAGCAGTGAAAGCAGCTACGAGCAGTACTTC. Protein product: CASSESSYEQYF.

The chain is built from TRBV5-1 and TRBJ2-2, with 7 bases matching TRBD1. The V and J ends lost 1 base and 1 base, in that order; junction bases with no gene match: 1. Germline CDR1 SGHRS, CDR2 YFSETQ. The CDR3 covers 15 residues. The CDR3 loop reads CASSLNRGNTGELFF. The CDR3 DNA reads TGCGCCAGCAGCTTGAACAGGGGGAACACCGGGGAGCTGTTTTTT.

This chain connects TRBV6-6 to TRBJ2-7, with D perhaps matching TRBD1 (5 bases). Per the germline V gene, CDR1 is MNHNY and CDR2 is SVGAGI (reference sequence). V was shortened by 2 bases and J by 3 bases, with 5 bases between the two germline ends. There are 12 residues in the CDR3. CDR3 residues: CASSYQGYEQYV. CDR3 nucleotides: TGTGCCAGCAGTTACCAGGGCTACGAGCAGTACGTC.

V usage is TRBV14 and J usage is TRBJ1-4, with D possibly being TRBD1 (6 bases). The CDR3 is 14 amino acids. CDR1 is SGHDN and CDR2 is FVKESK in the germline V gene. Trimming removed 3 bases at V and 7 bases at J, with 12 bases between. The CDR3 region is CASSHTGIGEKLFF. The CDR3 region has the DNA TGTGCCAGCAGCCATACAGGGATAGGTGAAAAACTGTTTTTT.

The rearrangement joins TRBV7-2 to TRBJ1-2; 7 bases map to TRBD1. Per the germline V gene, CDR1 is SGHTA and CDR2 is FQGNSA. Trimming took 5 bases from V and 5 from J; bases not matched to a gene: 8. The length of the CDR3 is 14 residues. CDR3 in amino acids: CASSGVGTAYGYTF. CDR3 nucleotides: TGTGCCAGCAGCGGAGTCGGGACAGCTTATGGCTACACCTTC.

This clone was found once. The chain joins TRBV5-1 to TRBJ2-3, with 10 positions matching TRBD2. The CDR3 is 14 residues long. Germline CDR1 is SGHRS and CDR2 is YFSETQ. V was pared by 1 base and J by 9 bases, with 5 bases of the junction left unmatched. This CDR3 is CASSLTSGVGTQYF. The CDR3 coding sequence is TGCGCCAGCAGCTTGACTAGCGGGGTTGGAACGCAGTATTTT.

As for this clone: The same CDR3 arises from other DNA sequences in this sample as well. V and J are TRBV3-1 (or the pseudogene TRBV3-2) and TRBJ2-3; D uncertain. V was shortened by 3 bases and J by 2 bases, with 0 bases between the two germline ends. There are 11 residues in the CDR3. CDR1 LGHDT and CDR2 YNNKEL come from the germline V gene (reference sequence). CDR3 sequence: CASSHTDTQYF. The CDR3 DNA follows: TGTGCCAGCAGCCACACAGATACGCAGTATTTT.

The gene calls are TRBV5-1 and TRBJ2-5, with TRBD1 as a possible D gene (6 bases). Trimming took 2 bases from V and 5 from J, leaving 10 bases between them. CDR3 length equals 13 residues. Germline CDR1 and CDR2: SGHRS and YFSETQ. CDR3 bases: TGCGCCAGCAGCTTTACAGGGCAGGAGACCCAGTACTTC. Its translation: CASSFTGQETQYF.

The gene calls are TRBV19 and TRBJ1-4, with 10 bases identical to TRBD1. CDR3 length: 16 amino acids. The germline V gene has CDR1 LNHDA and CDR2 SQIVND (reference sequence). The junction had 8 bases not matched to a gene; V was cut back by 5 bases and J by 5 bases. CDR3 sequence reads: CASSARTGGINEKLFF. In DNA form, the CDR3 reads TGTGCCAGTAGTGCTCGGACAGGGGGGATCAATGAAAAACTGTTTTTT.

The chain uses TRBV2 and TRBJ2-1; 13 bases fit TRBD2. Germline-derived CDR1 and CDR2 are SNHLY and FYNNEI. CDR3 length equals 16 residues. Trimming took 6 bases from V and 8 from J; bases not matched to a gene: 10. CDR3 DNA sequence: TGTGCCAGCAGCCCCGCGAAACTAGCGGGGGGGCATGAGCAGTTCTTC. It translates to CASSPAKLAGGHEQFF.